This TCR beta chain was sequenced for a study of blood T cell repertoires in COVID-19 (dated by TCRdb to 2019 to 2021). The study in broad terms: The collaborator samples originated in the United States, Italy and Spain and spanned the acute and convalescent phases of COVID-19. The material from the prospective study consisted of cDNA or gDNA derived from T cells, B-cell-depleted T cells, or PBMCs. Deeply sampled blood TCRbeta repertoires from subjects exposed to, actively infected with, or recovered from COVID-19 were included in the dataset. Sample metadata almost always included a de-identified subject ID, COVID-19 status, age in years and sex. HLA class I and class II types, where available, came from metadata supplied by the sample provider rather than from assay-based typing. A freely available public database, intended as a resource for researchers studying the immune response to SARS-CoV-2, is where the repertoires were released. Samples were obtained from the ongoing ImmuneRACE study (first 160 participants) and from some 1,200 subjects provided by 6 global collaborators. General findings and caveats noted by the study authors: Clinical and demographic metadata were provided uncurated, with the amount varying by source and participant.

TCRbeta CDR3 regions were amplified from genomic DNA using the immunoSEQ Assay, a bias-controlled multiplex PCR. The authors' analysis ran thus. The number of nucleated cells in each sample was estimated from the amplification of reference gene primers within the assay. Sequence reads were collapsed and filtered to measure the absolute abundance of every unique TCRbeta CDR3 rearrangement. For each sample, productive Simpson clonality was calculated as the square root of Simpson's diversity index over productive rearrangements. Imported from immuneACCESS, the table was reduced by TCRdb to in-frame sequences with V and J called. These copies leave out some clones; in studies compared against another copy, an unresolved V gene accounts for under half, and the cause of the remainder is not known. V and J calls and clone size are given by that table; D and trimming were obtained from the DNA. For this sample the table gives about 39,000 clones, of which 76% were detected only once. Together, the top ten hold around a quarter of the sample.

Each collaborating institution followed its own protocols to collect whole blood in K2EDTA tubes. For TCRbeta analysis, collaborators shipped samples as frozen whole blood, isolated PBMCs, or DNA extracted from either of those sample types. Trimming takes 10 bases off V and 3 bases off J; junction bases not matched to a gene: 8. The CDR1 and CDR2 encoded by the germline V gene (reference sequence) are LNHDA and SQIVND. The CDR3 contains 17 residues, cysteine and phenylalanine counted. Only the CDR3 part of the read is kept: 51 bases, read in frame from the first base. Regarding this clone: Its target antigen remains unknown. Per-nucleotide qualities are absent, and no much larger clonotype sits a single base away.

The chain uses TRBV19 and TRBJ2-2; 16 central bases correspond to TRBD2. The sample comprised peripheral blood. The TCR comes from an older man with acute or convalescent COVID-19. The base sequence is TGTGCCACCTCCGGGACTAGCGGGGGGGCGTACACCGGGGAGCTGTTTTTT. Its coded protein is CATSGTSGGAYTGELFF. Where the CDR3 stops, the reference TRBV19 and TRBJ2-2 genes take over; the full variable domain is DGGITQSPKYLFRKEGQNVTLSCEQNLNHDAMYWYRQDPGQGLRLIYYSQIVNDFQKGDIAEGYSVSREKKESFPLTVTSAQKNPTAFYLCATSGTSGGAYTGELFFGEGSRLTVL.